This T cell receptor beta chain was obtained from a study of T cells and copy number aberrations in small-cell lung cancer. The germline CDR1 and CDR2 sequences are SGHRS and YFSETQ. V lost 3 bases and J lost 0, with 15 bases in between. This CDR3 contains 17 residues. Study conclusions and caveats: 79.9-97.7% of tumor T-cell clones appeared in only one region. Adjacent lung showed higher T-cell richness and clonality than tumors; density difference nonsignificant.

A note on this clone: Its antigen is as yet unknown.

TCRdb's copy holds only in-frame clones and misses some; the assay was immunoSEQ multiplex PCR. The sample consists of just under 550 clones, roughly 94% of them appearing once. Sequenced sample: tumor tissue. The sequence was obtained from a man aged 50-59 years with small cell lung cancer. This chain joins TRBV5-1 and TRBJ2-2, with TRBD2 as a possible D gene (5 bases). For the CDR3, the DNA is TGCGCCAGCAGCTGGTCCACGGGATTTTCGAACACCGGGGAGCTGTTTTTT. This translates into CASSWSTGFSNTGELFF. Full variable domain (remainder filled in from reference TRBV5-1 and TRBJ2-2): KAGVTQTPRYLIKTRGQQVTLSCSPISGHRSVSWYQQTPGQGLQFLFEYFSETQRNKGNFPGRFSGRQFSNSRSEMNVSTLELGDSALYLCASSWSTGFSNTGELFFGEGSRLTVL.